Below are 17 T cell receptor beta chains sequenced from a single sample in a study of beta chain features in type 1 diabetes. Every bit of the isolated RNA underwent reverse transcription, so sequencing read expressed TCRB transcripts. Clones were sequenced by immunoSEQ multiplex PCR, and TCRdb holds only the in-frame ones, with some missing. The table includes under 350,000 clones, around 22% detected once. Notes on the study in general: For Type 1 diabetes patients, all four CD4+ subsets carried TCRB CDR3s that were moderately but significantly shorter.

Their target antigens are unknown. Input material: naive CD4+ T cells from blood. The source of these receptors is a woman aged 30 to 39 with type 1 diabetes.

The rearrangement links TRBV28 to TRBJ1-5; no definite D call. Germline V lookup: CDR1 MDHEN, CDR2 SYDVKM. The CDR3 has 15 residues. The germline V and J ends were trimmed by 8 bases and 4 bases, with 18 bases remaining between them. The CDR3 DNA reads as TGTGCCAGCCTGAAAATCATCAGTCCTAATCAGCCCCAGCATTTT. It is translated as CASLKIISPNQPQHF.

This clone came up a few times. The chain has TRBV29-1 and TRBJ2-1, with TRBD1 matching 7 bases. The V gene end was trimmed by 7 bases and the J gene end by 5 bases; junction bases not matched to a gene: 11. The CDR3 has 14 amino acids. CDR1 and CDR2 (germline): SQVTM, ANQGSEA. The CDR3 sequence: CSAVAGTEHNEQFF. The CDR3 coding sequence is TGCAGCGCCGTAGCCGGGACAGAGCACAATGAGCAGTTCTTC.

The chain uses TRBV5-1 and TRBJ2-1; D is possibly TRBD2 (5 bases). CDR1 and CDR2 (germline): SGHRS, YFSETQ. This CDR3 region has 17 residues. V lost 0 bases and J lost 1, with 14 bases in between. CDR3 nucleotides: TGCGCCAGCAGCTTGGCCCTCGGAGCGGAATCCTACAATGAGCAGTTCTTC. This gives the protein CASSLALGAESYNEQFF.

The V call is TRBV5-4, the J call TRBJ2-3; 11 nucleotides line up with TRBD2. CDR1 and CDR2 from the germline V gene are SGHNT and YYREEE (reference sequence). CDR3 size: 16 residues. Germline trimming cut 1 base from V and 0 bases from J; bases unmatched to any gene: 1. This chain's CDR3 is CASSLRTSGSTDTQYF. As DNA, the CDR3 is TGTGCCAGCAGCTTGAGGACTAGCGGGAGCACAGATACGCAGTATTTT. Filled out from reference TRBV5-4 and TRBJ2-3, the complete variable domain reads ETGVTQSPTHLIKTRGQQVTLRCSSQSGHNTVSWYQQALGQGPQFIFQYYREEENGRGNFPPRFSGLQFPNYSSELNVNALELDDSALYLCASSLRTSGSTDTQYFGPGTRLTVL.

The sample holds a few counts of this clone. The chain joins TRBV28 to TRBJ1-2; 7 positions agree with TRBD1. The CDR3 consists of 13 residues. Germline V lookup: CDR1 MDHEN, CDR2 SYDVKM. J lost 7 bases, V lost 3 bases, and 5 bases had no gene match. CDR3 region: CASSLTGSIGYTF. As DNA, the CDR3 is TGTGCCAGCAGTTTGACAGGGTCTATTGGCTACACCTTC.

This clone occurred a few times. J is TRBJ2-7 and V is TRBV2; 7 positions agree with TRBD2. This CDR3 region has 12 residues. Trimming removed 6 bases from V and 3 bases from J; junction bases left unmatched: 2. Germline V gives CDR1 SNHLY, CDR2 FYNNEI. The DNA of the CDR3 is TGTGCCAGCAGCGGGGGGAGCTACGAGCAGTACTTC. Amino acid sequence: CASSGGSYEQYF. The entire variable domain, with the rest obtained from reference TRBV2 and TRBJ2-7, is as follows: EPEVTQTPSHQVTQMGQEVILRCVPISNHLYFYWYRQILGQKVEFLVSFYNNEISEKSEIFDDQFSVERPDGSNFTLKIRSTKLEDSAMYFCASSGGSYEQYFGPGTRLTVT.

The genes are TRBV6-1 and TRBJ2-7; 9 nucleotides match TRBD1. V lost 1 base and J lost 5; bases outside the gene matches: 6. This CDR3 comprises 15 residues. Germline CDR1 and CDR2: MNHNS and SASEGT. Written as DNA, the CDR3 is TGTGCCAGCAGTGAAGGGACAGGGGTTTACCACGAGCAGTACTTC. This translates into CASSEGTGVYHEQYF.

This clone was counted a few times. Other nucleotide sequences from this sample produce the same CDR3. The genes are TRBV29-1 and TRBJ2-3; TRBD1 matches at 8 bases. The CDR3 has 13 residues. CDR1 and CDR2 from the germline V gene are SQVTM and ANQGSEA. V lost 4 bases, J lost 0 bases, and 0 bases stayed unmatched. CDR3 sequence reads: CSVGTGSTDTQYF. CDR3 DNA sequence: TGCAGCGTTGGGACAGGGAGCACAGATACGCAGTATTTT.

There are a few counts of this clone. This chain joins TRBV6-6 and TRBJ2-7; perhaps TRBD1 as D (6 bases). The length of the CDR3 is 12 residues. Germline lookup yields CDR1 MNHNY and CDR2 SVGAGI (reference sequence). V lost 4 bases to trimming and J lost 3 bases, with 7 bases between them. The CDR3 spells CASSLDSYEQYF. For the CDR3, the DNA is TGTGCCAGCAGTTTGGACAGCTACGAGCAGTACTTC.

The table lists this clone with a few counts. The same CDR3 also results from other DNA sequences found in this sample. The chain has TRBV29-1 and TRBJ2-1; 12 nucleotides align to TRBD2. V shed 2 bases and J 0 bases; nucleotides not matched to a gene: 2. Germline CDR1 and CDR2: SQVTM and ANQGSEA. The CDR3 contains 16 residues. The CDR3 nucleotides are TGCAGCGTTGAACCGGGACTAGCGGGCTCCTACAATGAGCAGTTCTTC. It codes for CSVEPGLAGSYNEQFF.

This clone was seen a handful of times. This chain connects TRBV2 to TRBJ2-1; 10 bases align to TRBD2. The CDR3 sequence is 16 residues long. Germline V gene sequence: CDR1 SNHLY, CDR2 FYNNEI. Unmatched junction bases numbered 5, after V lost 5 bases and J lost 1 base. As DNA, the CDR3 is TGTGCCAGCAGTACACGACTAGCGGGTTCCTACAATGAGCAGTTCTTC. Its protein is CASSTRLAGSYNEQFF.

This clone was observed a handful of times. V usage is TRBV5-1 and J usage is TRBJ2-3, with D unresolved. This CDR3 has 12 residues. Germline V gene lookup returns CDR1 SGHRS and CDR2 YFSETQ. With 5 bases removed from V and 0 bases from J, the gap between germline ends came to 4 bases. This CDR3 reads CASRESTDTQYF. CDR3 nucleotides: TGCGCCAGCAGGGAGAGCACAGATACGCAGTATTTT.

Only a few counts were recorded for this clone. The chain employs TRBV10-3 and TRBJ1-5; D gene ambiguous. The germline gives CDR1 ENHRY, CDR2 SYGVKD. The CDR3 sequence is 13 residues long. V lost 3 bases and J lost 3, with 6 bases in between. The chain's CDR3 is CAISDSPNQPQHF. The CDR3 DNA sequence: TGTGCCATCAGTGACAGTCCCAATCAGCCCCAGCATTTT.

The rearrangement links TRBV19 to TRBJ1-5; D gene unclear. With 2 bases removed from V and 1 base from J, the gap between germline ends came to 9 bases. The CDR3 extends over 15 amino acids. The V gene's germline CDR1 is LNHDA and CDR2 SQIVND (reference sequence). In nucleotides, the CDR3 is TGTGCCAGTAGTATATTTACACCAAGCAATCAGCCCCAGCATTTT. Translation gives CASSIFTPSNQPQHF.

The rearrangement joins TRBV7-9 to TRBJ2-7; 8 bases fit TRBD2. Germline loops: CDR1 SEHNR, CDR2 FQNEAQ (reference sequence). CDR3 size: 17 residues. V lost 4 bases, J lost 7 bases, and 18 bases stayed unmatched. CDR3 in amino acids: CASSSSADGRAEGEQYF. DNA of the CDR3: TGTGCCAGCAGCTCGTCGGCTGACGGGAGGGCCGAGGGGGAGCAGTACTTC.

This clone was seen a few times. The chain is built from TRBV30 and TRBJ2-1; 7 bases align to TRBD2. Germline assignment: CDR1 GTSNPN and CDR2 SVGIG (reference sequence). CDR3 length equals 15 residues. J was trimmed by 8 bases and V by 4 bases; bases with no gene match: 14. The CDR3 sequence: CAWTPQAGPVDEQFF. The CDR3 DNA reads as TGTGCCTGGACCCCGCAAGCGGGACCTGTAGATGAGCAGTTCTTC. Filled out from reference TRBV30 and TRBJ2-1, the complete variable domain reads SQTIHQWPATLVQPVGSPLSLECTVEGTSNPNLYWYRQAAGRGLQLLFYSVGIGQISSEVPQNLSASRPQDRQFILSSKKLLLSDSGFYLCAWTPQAGPVDEQFFGPGTRLTVL.

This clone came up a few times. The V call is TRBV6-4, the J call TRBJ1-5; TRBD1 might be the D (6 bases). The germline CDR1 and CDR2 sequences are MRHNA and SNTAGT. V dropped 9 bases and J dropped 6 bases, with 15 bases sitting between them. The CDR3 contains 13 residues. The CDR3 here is CASGRGASQPQHF. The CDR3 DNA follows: TGTGCCAGTGGTCGGGGGGCCAGTCAGCCCCAGCATTTT.